This T cell receptor beta chain stems from a study of T cells in localized non-small cell lung cancer. Using immunoSEQ multiplex PCR, the repertoire was profiled, and TCRdb retains in-frame clones only, with some absent. The sample contains 3,000 to 3,500 clones, 29% of which appear only once. Trimming removed 5 bases from V and 4 bases from J; junction bases left unmatched: 8. Germline-derived CDR1 and CDR2 are KGHSH and LQKENI. The CDR3 is made up of 16 amino acids. On this clone itself: Its antigen is unidentified.

Study-wide results and caveats: Density of T cells in blood, when higher, went with longer overall survival. The study detected a median approximately 57 of the top 100 tumor clones in adjacent lung. Investigators sequenced only a single tumor region, leaving heterogeneity possible. Tumor showed lower T cell clonality than uninvolved adjacent lung, where it was highest.

The chain recombines TRBV18 with TRBJ1-6; 7 nucleotides line up with TRBD1. The material sequenced was lung tumor tissue, taken before any cancer treatment. This clonotype originated in a man aged 40 to 75 with stage I lung adenocarcinoma. The CDR3 nucleotides are TGTGCCAGCTCATACACTACACAGGGGTATAATTCACCCCTCCACTTT. Its translation is CASSYTTQGYNSPLHF. Drawing the rest from reference TRBV18 and TRBJ1-6, the complete variable domain is NAGVMQNPRHLVRRRGQEARLRCSPMKGHSHVYWYRQLPEEGLKFMVYLQKENIIDESGMPKERFSAEFPKEGPSILRIQQVVRGDSAAYFCASSYTTQGYNSPLHFGNGTRLTVT.